The entry below describes one T cell receptor beta chain. Sequencing used immunoSEQ multiplex PCR; TCRdb keeps in-frame clones, though not all of them. The sample carries 65,000 to 90,000 clones, 87% recorded once. The record originates from a study of control samples from healthy donors and cancer patients. The CDR3 is 15 amino acids. Germline CDR1 reads SQVTM; CDR2 reads ANQGSEA. V trimming: 1 base; J trimming: 4 bases; junction bases outside the gene matches: 5. The source of this sequence is a man aged 45-65 years in good health. The chain couples TRBV29-1 to TRBJ2-1, with 9 bases identical to TRBD1. The sample taken for sequencing was blood. The CDR3 region is CSVEVGGTGYNEQFF. The CDR3 DNA follows: TGCAGCGTTGAAGTAGGGGGGACAGGGTACAATGAGCAGTTCTTC.